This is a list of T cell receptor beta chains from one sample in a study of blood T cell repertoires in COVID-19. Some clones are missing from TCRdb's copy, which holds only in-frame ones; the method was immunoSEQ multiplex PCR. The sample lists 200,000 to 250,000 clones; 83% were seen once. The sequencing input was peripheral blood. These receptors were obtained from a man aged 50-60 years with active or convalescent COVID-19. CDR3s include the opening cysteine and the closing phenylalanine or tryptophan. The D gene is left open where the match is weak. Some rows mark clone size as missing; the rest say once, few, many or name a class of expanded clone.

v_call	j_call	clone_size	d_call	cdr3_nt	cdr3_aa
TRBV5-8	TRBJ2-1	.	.	TGTGCCAGCAGCTACGGAGCCCAGTATCAGTTCTTC	CASSYGAQYQFF
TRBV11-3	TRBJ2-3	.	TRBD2	TGTGCCAGCAGCTCCCAGGGAGGGGATGGTACAGATACGCAGTATTTT	CASSSQGGDGTDTQYF
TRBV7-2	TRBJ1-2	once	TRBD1	TGTGCCAGCAGCTTAGGGGGGACAGGCTATGGCTACACCTTC	CASSLGGTGYGYTF
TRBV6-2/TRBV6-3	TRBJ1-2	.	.	TGTGCCAGCAGCTCCAGGTCGTCGGTCGATGGCTACACCTTC	CASSSRSSVDGYTF
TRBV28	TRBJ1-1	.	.	TGTGCCAGCAGTTTACGGGTGAACACTGAAGCTTTCTTT	CASSLRVNTEAFF
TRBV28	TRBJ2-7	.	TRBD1	TGTGCCAGCGGCAGGGGGTACCACGAGCAGTACTTC	CASGRGYHEQYF
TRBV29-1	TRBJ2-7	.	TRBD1	TGCAGCGTGGGGACAGACTCCTACGAGCAGTACTTC	CSVGTDSYEQYF
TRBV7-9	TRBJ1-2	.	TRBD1	TGTGCCAGCAGCCTAATGACAGGGGGCACTACTTATGGCTACACCTTC	CASSLMTGGTTYGYTF
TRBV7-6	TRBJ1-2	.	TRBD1	TGTGCCAGCAGCTTAACCAGACAGGGTGCTGGCTACACCTTC	CASSLTRQGAGYTF
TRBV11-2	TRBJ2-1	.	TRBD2	TGTGCCAGCAGGGGAACTAGCGGGGGAATCTTATACAATGAGCAGTTCTTC	CASRGTSGGILYNEQFF
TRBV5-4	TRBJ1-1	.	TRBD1	TGTGCCAGCAGCTTCCCCGGGACAGGGCAGAAGGCTGAAGCTTTCTTT	CASSFPGTGQKAEAFF
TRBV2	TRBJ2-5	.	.	TGTGCCAGCAGTGCTGGAAGAGAGGCCCAGTACTTC	CASSAGREAQYF
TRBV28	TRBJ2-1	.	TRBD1	TGTGCCAGCAGTCTAGCCTCCGGGACAGGGCAGTTCTTC	CASSLASGTGQFF
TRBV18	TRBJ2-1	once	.	TGTGCCAGCTCATCGGGAAGTCCGGGTGAGCAGTTCTTC	CASSSGSPGEQFF
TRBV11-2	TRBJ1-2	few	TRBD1	TGTGCCAGCAGCCTAAGACAGGGAATAGATGGCTACACCTTC	CASSLRQGIDGYTF
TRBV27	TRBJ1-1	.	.	TGTGCCAGCAGTCTACAGGAGAACACTGAAGCTTTCTTT	CASSLQENTEAFF
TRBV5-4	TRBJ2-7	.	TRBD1	TGTGCCAGCAGCTTGGGGGACAGGAGCTCCTACGAGCAGTACTTC	CASSLGDRSSYEQYF
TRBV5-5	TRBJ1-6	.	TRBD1	TGTGCCAGCAGCCTGGGACAGGGGGCGAAGTCACCCCTCCACTTT	CASSLGQGAKSPLHF
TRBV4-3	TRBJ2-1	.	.	TGCGCCAGCAGCCCCCGAGTAAGTAATGAGCAGTTCTTC	CASSPRVSNEQFF
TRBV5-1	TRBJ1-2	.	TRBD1	TGCGCCAGCAGCTTGCGGAGGCAGGGGGGCTATGGCTACACCTTC	CASSLRRQGGYGYTF
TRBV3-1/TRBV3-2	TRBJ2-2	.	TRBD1	TGTGCCAGCAGCCAAAGGGGACAGATGAACACCGGGGAGCTGTTTTTT	CASSQRGQMNTGELFF
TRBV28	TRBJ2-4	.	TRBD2	TGTGCCAGCAGCCTTGGACTAGCGGGAGGAAACATTCAGTACTTC	CASSLGLAGGNIQYF
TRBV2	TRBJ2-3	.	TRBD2	TGTGCCAGCCAAAGACTAGCGGCAGATACGCAGTATTTT	CASQRLAADTQYF
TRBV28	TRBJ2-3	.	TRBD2	TGTGCCAGCAGTTCTCTATGGACTAGCGGGAGGTTAACAGATACGCAGTATTTT	CASSSLWTSGRLTDTQYF
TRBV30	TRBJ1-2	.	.	TGTGCCTTTCGACGGGTTGGGTATGGCTACACCTTC	CAFRRVGYGYTF
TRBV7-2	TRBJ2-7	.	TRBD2	TGTGCCAGCAGCTTGTACGGGGGGTCAGGCGAGCAGTACTTC	CASSLYGGSGEQYF
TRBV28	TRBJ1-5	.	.	TGTGCCAGCAAAGGGGGTTCGGGGGGCGGTCAGCCCCAGCATTTT	CASKGGSGGGQPQHF
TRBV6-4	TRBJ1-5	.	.	TGTGCCAGCAGTCCGGAGGAGAATCAGCCCCAGCATTTT	CASSPEENQPQHF
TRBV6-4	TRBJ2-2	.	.	TGTGCCAGCAGTGGCGCCTTTGGACAGAACACCGGGGAGCTGTTTTTT	CASSGAFGQNTGELFF
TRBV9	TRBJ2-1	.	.	TGTGCCAGCAGCACCCGGACTGGAAATGAGCAGTTCTTC	CASSTRTGNEQFF
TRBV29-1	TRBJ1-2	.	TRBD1	TGCAGCGGAGCGAACGTGACAGGGGGGACTCATGGCTACACCTTC	CSGANVTGGTHGYTF
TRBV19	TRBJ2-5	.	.	TGTGCCAGCGCGGACAGTCTTGGAGAGACCCAGTACTTC	CASADSLGETQYF
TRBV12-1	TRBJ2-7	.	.	TGTGCCAGCAGCCCGGGGACACCTGCAATGGTGGACGAGCAGTACTTC	CASSPGTPAMVDEQYF
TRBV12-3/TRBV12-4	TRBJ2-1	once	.	TGTGCCAGCAGTTTAGGTCAGGGTGTTCGGTTCTTC	CASSLGQGVRFF
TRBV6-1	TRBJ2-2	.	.	TGTGCCAGCAGTGAAAGGCCCGTAGGTGGTGTAGCCGCCGGGGAGCTGTTTTTT	CASSERPVGGVAAGELFF
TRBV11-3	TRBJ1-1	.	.	TGTGCCAGCCACTGTTTGCGAGGGGGGGTAGGTAGTGGCCTCGAAGCTTTCTTT	CASHCLRGGVGSGLEAFF
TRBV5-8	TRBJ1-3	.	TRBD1	TGTGCCAGCAGCTCAATTCCGACAGGGGGAAACACCATATATTTT	CASSSIPTGGNTIYF
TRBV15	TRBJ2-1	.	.	TGTGCCACCAGCAGAGATGCGGTCTCCTACAATGAGCAGTTCTTC	CATSRDAVSYNEQFF
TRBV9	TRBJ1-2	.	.	TGTGCCAGCAGCGGAACCGACAGAACGCGCTATGGCTACACCTTC	CASSGTDRTRYGYTF
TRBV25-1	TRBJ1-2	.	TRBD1	TGTGCCAGCAGCAACAGGGGTAACTATGGCTACACCTTC	CASSNRGNYGYTF